The clone carrying this T cell receptor beta chain was recorded at least ten times. Its antigen remains unidentified. This entry comes from a study of metastatic and nonmetastatic thyroid tumors. About the research overall: The study looked at repertoires side by side in blood and in tumor or nodule tissue from malignant and benign thyroid patients. Study outcomes and limitations: According to reports, the diversity of TCR beta was significantly higher in malignant thyroid tumors than in benign nodules, and this held in both blood and tumor samples.

Prior to thyroid surgery, none of the patients had received any treatment. The authors' processing: Built for papillary thyroid cancer, a distant-metastasis classifier drew on CDR3 differences across clinicopathological groups. MiXCR was used by TCRdb to re-call the PCR reads. These V and J calls rely on TCRdb rather than the paper's analysis. In the table there are about 11,000 clones, roughly an eighth of which are singletons. Germline CDR1 is LGHNA and CDR2 is YNFKEQ. V was pared by 2 bases and J by 7 bases, with 15 bases between. The CDR3 runs 15 residues. J is TRBJ2-1 and V is TRBV4-2, with D perhaps given as TRBD1 or TRBD2 (5 bases each). This clonotype was sampled from a female donor with papillary thyroid cancer or a benign thyroid nodule (not recorded which). Some clones in this sample may be carry-over from other donors' samples. The sample taken for sequencing was blood. The CDR3 coding sequence is TGTGCCAGCAGCCAACGATTGGGGCCGGGGAATGAGCAGTTCTTC. Translation gives CASSQRLGPGNEQFF.